These 14 T cell receptor beta chains share one sample of origin, sequenced in a study of CD8+CD57+ T cells in acquired aplastic anemia. CDR3 and TCR beta VDJ profiling relied on genomic DNA as the template. TCRdb independently ran MiXCR on the reads; one entry per CDR3 protein. Counted here are approximately 170,000 distinct CDR3 sequences, around half occurring once; the ten biggest clones make up about 15%. The specimen was sorted CD4+, CD8+, or CD8+CD57+ T cells (not recorded which) from PBMCs. The receptors were sampled from a human donor in good health, serving as a control.

The chain is built from TRBV7-2 and TRBJ2-5; 9 bases match TRBD2. V was clipped by 1 base and J by 11 bases; unmatched bases: 11. Germline CDR1 and CDR2: SGHTA and FQGNSA. There are 15 residues in the CDR3. The CDR3 reads CASSLVGGGGAGQYF. CDR3 bases: TGTGCCAGCAGCTTAGTAGGGGGCGGGGGGGCGGGGCAGTACTTC.

The V gene is TRBV6-4, the J gene TRBJ1-2; TRBD1 matches 7 bases. With V trimmed by 6 bases and J by 4 bases, 14 bases remained unmatched. There are 16 residues in the CDR3. Germline V gives CDR1 MRHNA, CDR2 SNTAGT. CDR3 amino acids: CASSPRDSGRFYGYTF. CDR3 in DNA: TGTGCCAGCAGCCCCCGGGACAGCGGGAGGTTCTATGGCTACACCTTC.

The V and J genes are TRBV11-3 and TRBJ2-7; 11 bases map to TRBD1. V was clipped by 6 bases and J by 4 bases; unmatched bases: 11. The CDR3 is made up of 16 amino acids. The germline gives CDR1 SGHNT, CDR2 YENEEA. The CDR3 is CASSLLGTGGGYEQYF. The CDR3 coding sequence is TGTGCCAGCAGTTTACTCGGGACAGGGGGTGGGTACGAGCAGTACTTC.

This chain joins TRBV2 and TRBJ2-7, with D tentatively TRBD2 (6 bases). The CDR3 has 14 residues. Germline values: CDR1 SNHLY, CDR2 FYNNEI. V was cut by 7 bases and J by 0 bases, with 13 bases left in between. This CDR3 is CASTGQRASYEQYF. For the CDR3, the DNA is TGTGCCAGCACGGGCCAGCGGGCCTCCTACGAGCAGTACTTC.

This CDR3 is CASSSLGGGGQPTQYF. The CDR3 DNA follows: TGTGCCAGCAGCTCCTTGGGCGGAGGGGGACAGCCGACCCAGTACTTC. The chain uses TRBV7-9 and TRBJ2-5; TRBD1 might be the D (7 bases). Trimming left V 4 bases short and J 7 bases short, with 22 bases between. The CDR3 loop spans 16 amino acids. Germline-derived CDR1 and CDR2 are SEHNR and FQNEAQ (reference sequence). The entire variable domain, with the rest obtained from reference TRBV7-9 and TRBJ2-5, is as follows: DTGVSQNPRHKITKRGQNVTFRCDPISEHNRLYWYRQTLGQGPEFLTYFQNEAQLEKSRLLSDRFSAERPKGSFSTLEIQRTEQGDSAMYLCASSSLGGGGQPTQYFGPGTRLLVL.

Comments on this clonotype: One junction end does not reproduce the germline sequence, and a read error may be involved. The chain joins TRBV7-9 to TRBJ2-1, with TRBD2 identical over 15 bases. Looked up from germline, CDR1 is SEHNR and CDR2 is FQNEAQ (reference sequence). CDR3 length equals 17 residues. CDR3 nucleotides: TGTGCCAGCAGCCAAGGACTAGCGGGAGGGTCCTACAATGAGCGGTTCTTC. It codes for CASSQGLAGGSYNERFF.

This clonotype has more than one count but fewer than ten. The chain combines TRBV19 with TRBJ1-2; D is unresolved. The CDR3 is 16 residues long. Germline V gene data show CDR1 as LNHDA and CDR2 as SQIVND (reference sequence). Trimming took 4 bases from V and 4 from J, leaving 19 bases between them. The CDR3: CASSTLSIRPLYGYTF. CDR3 DNA: TGTGCCAGTAGTACCCTATCGATCCGGCCCCTCTATGGCTACACCTTC.

The chain has TRBV9 and TRBJ2-5; TRBD1 aligns across 10 bases. The CDR3 loop spans 14 amino acids. V dropped 5 bases and J dropped 9; count of bases not matched to a gene: 10. CDR1 is SGDLS and CDR2 is YYNGEE in the germline V gene. CDR3 coding DNA: TGTGCCAGCAGATCACCCGGGACAGGGGAGGCCCAGTACTTC. Protein product: CASRSPGTGEAQYF.

The chain couples TRBV7-6 to TRBJ1-2, with a tentative D call TRBD1 (6 bases). V was pared by 5 bases and J by 6 bases, with 13 bases between. CDR3 length equals 13 residues. Per germline, CDR1 SGHVS and CDR2 FNYEAQ. CDR3 residues: CASSDTGLDGYTF. The CDR3 nucleotides are TGTGCCAGCAGCGACACAGGGTTAGATGGCTACACCTTC.

The gene calls are TRBV7-8 and TRBJ2-5; D tentatively reads TRBD1 or TRBD2 (6 bases each). The V and J ends lost 1 base and 5 bases respectively, with 17 bases between them. CDR3 length: 16 amino acids. Per germline, CDR1 SGHVS and CDR2 FQNEAQ. The CDR3 DNA reads TGTGCCAGCAGCTTAGTCGTGGGGGGCGTACGGGAGACCCAGTACTTC. This gives the protein CASSLVVGGVRETQYF. The full variable domain, in which reference TRBV7-8 and TRBJ2-5 provide the parts outside the CDR3, is GAGVSQSPRYKVAKRGQDVALRCDPISGHVSLFWYQQALGQGPEFLTYFQNEAQLDKSGLPSDRFFAERPEGSVSTLKIQRTQQEDSAVYLCASSLVVGGVRETQYFGPGTRLLVL.

Ten or more counts support this clonotype. The chain uses TRBV5-1 and TRBJ2-7; D is perhaps TRBD1 (5 bases). Germline V lookup: CDR1 SGHRS, CDR2 YFSETQ. The length of the CDR3 is 16 residues. Trimming cost V 0 bases and J 4 bases, with 17 bases left between them. The CDR3 region is CASSLGSGQGSYEQYF. The CDR3 DNA follows: TGCGCCAGCAGCTTGGGATCAGGGCAAGGGTCGTACGAGCAGTACTTC.

The V gene is TRBV19, the J gene TRBJ1-5; perhaps TRBD1 as D (6 bases). This CDR3 contains 14 residues. Trimming stripped 4 bases from V and 7 bases from J, with 14 bases between. The germline V gene encodes CDR1 LNHDA and CDR2 SQIVND (reference sequence). The CDR3: CASSRGGEGQPQHF. For the CDR3, the DNA is TGTGCCAGTAGTAGGGGGGGCGAAGGCCAGCCCCAGCATTTT.

This chain connects TRBV29-1 to TRBJ1-2; D not certain. V lost 2 bases, J lost 3 bases, and 7 bases lay in between. The germline gives CDR1 SQVTM, CDR2 ANQGSEA. This CDR3 comprises 12 residues. In nucleotides, the CDR3 is TGCAGCGTTGAATGGGGAGACTATGGCTACACCTTC. It is translated as CSVEWGDYGYTF.

There are many counts of this clonotype. The J gene is TRBJ2-4, the V gene TRBV6-1, with 8 bases that match TRBD1. The ends lost 3 bases at V and 9 bases at J; junction bases unmatched: 7. Germline assignment: CDR1 MNHNS and CDR2 SASEGT. This CDR3 region has 14 residues. The CDR3 DNA sequence: TGTGCCAGCAGTGAGGACAGGGATTATGTCATTCAGTACTTC. The encoded protein is CASSEDRDYVIQYF.